The clone carrying this T cell receptor (beta chain) was counted between two and nine times. The entry originates in a study of identical twins. The ends were cut back, 0 bases at V and 5 bases at J, with 11 bases in the middle. This CDR3 comprises 14 residues. CDR1 SGDLS and CDR2 YYNGEE come from the germline V gene. TCRdb recomputed calls from the 5' RACE reads with MiXCR, one row per CDR3 protein. Of hundreds of thousands of distinct CDR3 sequences listed, approximately 13% are singletons. These data were likewise used in another study, on yellow fever vaccine responses in identical twins.

The rearrangement joins TRBV9 to TRBJ1-1; the D is unclear. This receptor was identified in a woman under 30 in good health. Sequencing used PBMCs. The CDR3 DNA reads TGTGCCAGCAGCGTAGATTGGGGAGGAACTGAAGCTTTCTTT. Protein sequence: CASSVDWGGTEAFF.